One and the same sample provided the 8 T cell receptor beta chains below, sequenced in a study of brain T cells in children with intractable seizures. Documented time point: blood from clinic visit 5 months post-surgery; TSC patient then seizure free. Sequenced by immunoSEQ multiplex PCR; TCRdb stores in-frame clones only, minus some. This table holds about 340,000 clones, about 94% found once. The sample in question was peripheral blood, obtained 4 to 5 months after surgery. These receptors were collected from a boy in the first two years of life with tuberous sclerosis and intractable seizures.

CDR3 sequence (DNA): TGTGCCAGCAGTTTATCACCCGGGACTAGATACGAGCAGTACTTC. Encoded protein: CASSLSPGTRYEQYF. This chain joins TRBV27 and TRBJ2-7; 8 bases fit TRBD2. The CDR3 contains 15 residues. The germline V gene encodes CDR1 MNHEY and CDR2 SMNVEV (reference sequence). J gave up 4 bases and V 0 bases, and 5 bases lay outside the gene matches.

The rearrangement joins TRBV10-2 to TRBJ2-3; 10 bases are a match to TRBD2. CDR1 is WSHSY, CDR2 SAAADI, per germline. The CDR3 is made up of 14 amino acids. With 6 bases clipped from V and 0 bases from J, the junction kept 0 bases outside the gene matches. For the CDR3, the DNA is TGCGCCAGCAGAGCGGGAGGGAGCACAGATACGCAGTATTTT. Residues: CASRAGGSTDTQYF.

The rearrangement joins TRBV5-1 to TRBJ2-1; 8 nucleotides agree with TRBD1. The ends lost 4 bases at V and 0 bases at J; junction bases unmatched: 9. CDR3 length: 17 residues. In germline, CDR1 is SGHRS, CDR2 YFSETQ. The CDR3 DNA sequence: TGCGCCAGCAGCCTCCGGGACAGGCCGAGCTCCTACAATGAGCAGTTCTTC. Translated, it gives CASSLRDRPSSYNEQFF.

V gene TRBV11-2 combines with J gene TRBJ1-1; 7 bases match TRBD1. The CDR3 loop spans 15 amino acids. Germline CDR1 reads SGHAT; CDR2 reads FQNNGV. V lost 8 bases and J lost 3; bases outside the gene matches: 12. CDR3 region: CASDRQGFVDTEAFF. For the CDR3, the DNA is TGTGCCAGCGATCGACAGGGATTTGTCGACACTGAAGCTTTCTTT.

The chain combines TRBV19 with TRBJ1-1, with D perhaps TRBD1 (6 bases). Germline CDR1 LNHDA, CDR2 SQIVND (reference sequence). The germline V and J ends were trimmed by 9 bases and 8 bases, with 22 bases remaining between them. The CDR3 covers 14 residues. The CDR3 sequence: CASQGQSSHAEAFF. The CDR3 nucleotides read TGTGCCAGCCAGGGGCAGTCTAGCCACGCGGAAGCTTTCTTT. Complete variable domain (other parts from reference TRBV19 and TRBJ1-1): DGGITQSPKYLFRKEGQNVTLSCEQNLNHDAMYWYRQDPGQGLRLIYYSQIVNDFQKGDIAEGYSVSREKKESFPLTVTSAQKNPTAFYLCASQGQSSHAEAFFGQGTRLTVV.

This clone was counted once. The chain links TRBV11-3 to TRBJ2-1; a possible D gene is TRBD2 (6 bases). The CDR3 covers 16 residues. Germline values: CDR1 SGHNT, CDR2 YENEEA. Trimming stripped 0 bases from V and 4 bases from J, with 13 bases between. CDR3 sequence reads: CASSLDATRGYNEQFF. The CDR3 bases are TGTGCCAGCAGCTTAGATGCGACTAGGGGATACAATGAGCAGTTCTTC. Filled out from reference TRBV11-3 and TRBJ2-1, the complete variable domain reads EAGVVQSPRYKIIEKKQPVAFWCNPISGHNTLYWYLQNLGQGPELLIRYENEEAVDDSQLPKDRFSAERLKGVDSTLKIQPAELGDSAVYLCASSLDATRGYNEQFFGPGTRLTVL.

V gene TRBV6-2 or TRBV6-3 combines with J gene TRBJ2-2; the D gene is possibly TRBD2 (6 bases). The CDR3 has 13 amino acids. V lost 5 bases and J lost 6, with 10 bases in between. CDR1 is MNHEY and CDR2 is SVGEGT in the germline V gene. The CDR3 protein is CASSDRLAGELFF. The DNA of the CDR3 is TGTGCCAGCAGTGACCGACTAGCCGGGGAGCTGTTTTTT.

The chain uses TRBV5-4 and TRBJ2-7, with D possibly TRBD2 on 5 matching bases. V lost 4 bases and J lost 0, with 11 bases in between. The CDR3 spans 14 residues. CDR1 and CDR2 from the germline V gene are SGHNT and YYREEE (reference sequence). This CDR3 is CASSTGESSYEQYF. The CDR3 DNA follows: TGTGCCAGCAGCACCGGGGAGAGCTCCTACGAGCAGTACTTC. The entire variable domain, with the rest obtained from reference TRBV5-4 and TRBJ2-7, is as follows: ETGVTQSPTHLIKTRGQQVTLRCSSQSGHNTVSWYQQALGQGPQFIFQYYREEENGRGNFPPRFSGLQFPNYSSELNVNALELDDSALYLCASSTGESSYEQYFGPGTRLTVT.